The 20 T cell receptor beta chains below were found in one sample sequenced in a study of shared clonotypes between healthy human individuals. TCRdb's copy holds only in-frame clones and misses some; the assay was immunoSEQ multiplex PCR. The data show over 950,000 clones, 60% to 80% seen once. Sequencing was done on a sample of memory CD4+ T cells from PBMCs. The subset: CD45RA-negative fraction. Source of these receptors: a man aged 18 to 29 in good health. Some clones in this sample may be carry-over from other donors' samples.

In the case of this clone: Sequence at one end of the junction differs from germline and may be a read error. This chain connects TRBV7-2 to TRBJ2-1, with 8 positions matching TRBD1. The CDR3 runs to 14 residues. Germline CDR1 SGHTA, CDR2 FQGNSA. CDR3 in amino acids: CASNLDRDLNERFF. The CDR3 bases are TGTGCCAGCAACCTGGACAGGGACCTCAATGAGCGGTTCTTC.

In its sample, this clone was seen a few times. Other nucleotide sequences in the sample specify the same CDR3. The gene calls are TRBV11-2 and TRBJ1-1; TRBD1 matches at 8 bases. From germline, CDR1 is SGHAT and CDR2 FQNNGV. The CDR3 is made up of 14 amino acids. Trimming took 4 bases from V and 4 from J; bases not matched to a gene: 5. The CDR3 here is CASSSRTGSTEAFF. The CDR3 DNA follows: TGTGCCAGCAGCTCTCGGACAGGGTCCACTGAAGCTTTCTTT.

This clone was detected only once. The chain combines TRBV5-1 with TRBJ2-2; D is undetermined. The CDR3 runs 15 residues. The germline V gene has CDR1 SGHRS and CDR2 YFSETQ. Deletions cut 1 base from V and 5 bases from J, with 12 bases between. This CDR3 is CASSLKRHETGELFF. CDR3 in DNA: TGCGCCAGCAGCTTGAAACGGCACGAGACCGGGGAGCTGTTTTTT.

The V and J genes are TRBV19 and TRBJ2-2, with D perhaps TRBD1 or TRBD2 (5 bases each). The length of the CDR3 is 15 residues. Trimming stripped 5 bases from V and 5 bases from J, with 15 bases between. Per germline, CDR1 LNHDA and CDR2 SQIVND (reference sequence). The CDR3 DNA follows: TGTGCCAGTAGTTCGGGGACCCGGTTGACCGGGGAGCTGTTTTTT. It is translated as CASSSGTRLTGELFF. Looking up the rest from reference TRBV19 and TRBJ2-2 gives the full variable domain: DGGITQSPKYLFRKEGQNVTLSCEQNLNHDAMYWYRQDPGQGLRLIYYSQIVNDFQKGDIAEGYSVSREKKESFPLTVTSAQKNPTAFYLCASSSGTRLTGELFFGEGSRLTVL.

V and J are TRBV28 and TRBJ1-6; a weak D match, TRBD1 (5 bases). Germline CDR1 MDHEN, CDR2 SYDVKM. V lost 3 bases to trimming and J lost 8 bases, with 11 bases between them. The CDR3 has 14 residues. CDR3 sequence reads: CASSLPGRYSPLHF. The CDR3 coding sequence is TGTGCCAGCAGTTTGCCAGGGCGTTATTCACCCCTCCACTTT. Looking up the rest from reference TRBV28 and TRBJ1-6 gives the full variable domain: DVKVTQSSRYLVKRTGEKVFLECVQDMDHENMFWYRQDPGLGLRLIYFSYDVKMKEKGDIPEGYSVSREKKERFSLILESASTNQTSMYLCASSLPGRYSPLHFGNGTRLTVT.

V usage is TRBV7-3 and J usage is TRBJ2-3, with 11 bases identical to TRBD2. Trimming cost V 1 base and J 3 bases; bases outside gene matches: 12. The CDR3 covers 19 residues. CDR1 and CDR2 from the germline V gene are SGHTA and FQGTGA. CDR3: CASSLIGGVAGGETDTQYF. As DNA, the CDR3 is TGTGCCAGCAGCTTAATCGGAGGAGTAGCGGGAGGGGAGACAGATACGCAGTATTTT.

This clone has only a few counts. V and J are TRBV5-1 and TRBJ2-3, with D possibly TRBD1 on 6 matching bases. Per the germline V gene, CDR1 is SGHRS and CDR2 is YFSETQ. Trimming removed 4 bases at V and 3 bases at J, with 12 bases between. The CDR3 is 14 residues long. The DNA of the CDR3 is TGCGCCAGCAGCCGGGATCAGGGGACAGATACGCAGTATTTT. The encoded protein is CASSRDQGTDTQYF.

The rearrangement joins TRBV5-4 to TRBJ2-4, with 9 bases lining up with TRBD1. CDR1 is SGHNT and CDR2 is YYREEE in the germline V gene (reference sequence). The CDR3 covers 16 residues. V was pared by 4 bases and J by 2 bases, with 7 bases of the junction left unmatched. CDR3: CASSTQQGAPKNIQYF. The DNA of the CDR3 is TGTGCCAGCAGCACACAACAGGGGGCGCCCAAAAACATTCAGTACTTC.

In DNA form, the CDR3 reads TGTGCCAGCAGGATCGACAGCTACTCTGGAAACACCATATATTTT. Translating it yields CASRIDSYSGNTIYF. The J gene is TRBJ1-3, the V gene TRBV6-5; the D gene is possibly TRBD1 (5 bases). Deletions cut 6 bases from V and 0 bases from J, with 12 bases between. This CDR3 is 15 amino acids long. Germline-derived CDR1 and CDR2 are MNHEY and SVGAGI.

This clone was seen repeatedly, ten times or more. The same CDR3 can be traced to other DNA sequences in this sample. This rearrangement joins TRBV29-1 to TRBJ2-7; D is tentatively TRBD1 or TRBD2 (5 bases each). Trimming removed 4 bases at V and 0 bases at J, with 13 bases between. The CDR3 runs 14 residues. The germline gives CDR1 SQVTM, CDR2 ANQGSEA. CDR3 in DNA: TGCAGCGTTGGGCGAGGGGAAGGCTCCTACGAGCAGTACTTC. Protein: CSVGRGEGSYEQYF.

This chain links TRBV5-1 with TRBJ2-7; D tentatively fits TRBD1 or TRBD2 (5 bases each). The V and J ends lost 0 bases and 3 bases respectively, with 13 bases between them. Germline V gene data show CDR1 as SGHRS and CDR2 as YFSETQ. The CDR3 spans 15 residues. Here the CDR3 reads CASSLGAGAGYEQYF. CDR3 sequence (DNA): TGCGCCAGCAGCTTGGGTGCCGGGGCAGGCTACGAGCAGTACTTC.

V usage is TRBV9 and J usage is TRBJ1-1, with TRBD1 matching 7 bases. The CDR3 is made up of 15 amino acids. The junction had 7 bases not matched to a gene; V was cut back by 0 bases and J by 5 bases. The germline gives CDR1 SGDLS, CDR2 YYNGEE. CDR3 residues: CASSVAAGGNTEAFF. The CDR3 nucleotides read TGTGCCAGCAGCGTAGCGGCAGGGGGTAATACTGAAGCTTTCTTT.

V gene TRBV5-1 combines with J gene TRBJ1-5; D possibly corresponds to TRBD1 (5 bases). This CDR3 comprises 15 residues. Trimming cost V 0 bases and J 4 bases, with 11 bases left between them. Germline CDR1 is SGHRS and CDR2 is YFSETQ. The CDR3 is CASSLAAGNNQPQHF. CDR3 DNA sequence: TGCGCCAGCAGCTTGGCCGCAGGGAATAATCAGCCCCAGCATTTT.

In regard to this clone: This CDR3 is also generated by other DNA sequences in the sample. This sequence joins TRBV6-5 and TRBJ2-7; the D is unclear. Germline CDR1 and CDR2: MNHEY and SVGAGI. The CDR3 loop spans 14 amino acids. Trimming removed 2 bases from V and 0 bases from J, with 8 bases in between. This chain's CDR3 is CASSYQRSSYEQYF. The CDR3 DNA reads TGTGCCAGCAGTTACCAACGGAGCTCCTACGAGCAGTACTTC.

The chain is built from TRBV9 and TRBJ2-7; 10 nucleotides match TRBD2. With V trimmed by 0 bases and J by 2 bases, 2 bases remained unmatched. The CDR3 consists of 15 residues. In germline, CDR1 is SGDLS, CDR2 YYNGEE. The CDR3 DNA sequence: TGTGCCAGCAGCGTAGCGAGCGGGAGGGCCTACGAGCAGTACTTC. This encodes CASSVASGRAYEQYF.

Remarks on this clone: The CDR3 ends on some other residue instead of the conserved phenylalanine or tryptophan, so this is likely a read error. In DNA form, the CDR3 reads TGTGCCTGGAGCGAACTGATAGCGGGAGTGGGCGAGCAGTACCTC. It is translated as CAWSELIAGVGEQYL. The rearrangement joins TRBV30 to TRBJ2-7; 9 bases align to TRBD2. Unmatched junction bases numbered 12, after V lost 3 bases and J lost 6 bases. The CDR3 is 15 residues long. From germline, CDR1 is GTSNPN and CDR2 SVGIG (reference sequence).

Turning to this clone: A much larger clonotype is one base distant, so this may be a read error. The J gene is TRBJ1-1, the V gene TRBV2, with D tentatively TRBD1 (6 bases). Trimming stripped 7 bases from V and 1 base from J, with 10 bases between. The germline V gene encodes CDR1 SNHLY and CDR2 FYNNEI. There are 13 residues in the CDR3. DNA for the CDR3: TGTGCCAGCATAAGGACAGCGAACACTGAAGCTTTCTTT. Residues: CASIRTANTEAFF.

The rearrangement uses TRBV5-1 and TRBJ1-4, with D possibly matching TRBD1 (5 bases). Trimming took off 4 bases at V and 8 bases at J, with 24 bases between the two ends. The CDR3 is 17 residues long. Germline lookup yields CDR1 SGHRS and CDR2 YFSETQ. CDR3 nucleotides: TGCGCCAGCAGCCCCATCAGGTCGGGGCGGGGAGGGGAAAAACTGTTTTTT. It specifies CASSPIRSGRGGEKLFF.

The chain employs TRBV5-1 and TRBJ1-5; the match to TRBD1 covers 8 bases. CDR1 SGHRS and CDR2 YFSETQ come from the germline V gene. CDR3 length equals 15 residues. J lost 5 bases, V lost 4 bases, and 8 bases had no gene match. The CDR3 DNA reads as TGCGCCAGCAGCGCCTCGACAGGGGCGGATCAGCCCCAGCATTTT. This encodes CASSASTGADQPQHF.

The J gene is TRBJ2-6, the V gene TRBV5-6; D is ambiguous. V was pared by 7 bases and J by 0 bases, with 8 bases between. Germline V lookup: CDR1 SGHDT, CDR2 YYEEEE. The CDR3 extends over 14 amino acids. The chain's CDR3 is CASLGSSGANVLTF. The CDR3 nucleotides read TGTGCCAGCCTAGGTAGCTCTGGGGCCAACGTCCTGACTTTC.